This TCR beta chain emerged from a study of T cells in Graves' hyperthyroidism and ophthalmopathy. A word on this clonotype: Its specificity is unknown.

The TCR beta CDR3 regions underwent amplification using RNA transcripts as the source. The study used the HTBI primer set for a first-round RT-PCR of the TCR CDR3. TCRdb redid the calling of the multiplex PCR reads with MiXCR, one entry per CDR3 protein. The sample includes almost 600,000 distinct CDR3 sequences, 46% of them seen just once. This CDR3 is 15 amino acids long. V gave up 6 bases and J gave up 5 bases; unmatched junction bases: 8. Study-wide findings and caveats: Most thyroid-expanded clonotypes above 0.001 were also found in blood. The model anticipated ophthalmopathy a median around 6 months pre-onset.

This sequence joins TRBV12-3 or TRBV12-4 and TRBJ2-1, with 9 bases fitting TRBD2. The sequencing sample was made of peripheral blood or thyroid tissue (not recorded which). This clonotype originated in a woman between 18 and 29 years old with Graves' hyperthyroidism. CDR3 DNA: TGTGCCAGCAGATCGACTAGCGGCCCAGACAATGAGCAGTTCTTC. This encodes CASRSTSGPDNEQFF.